This T cell receptor (beta chain) was sequenced in a study of cytomegalovirus exposure and HLA in healthy donors. The table came from immunoSEQ multiplex PCR; TCRdb's copy has only in-frame clones and leaves some out. The data show over 55,000 clones, more than 80% seen once. The V gene end was trimmed by 3 bases and the J gene end by 2 bases; junction bases not matched to a gene: 5. The germline V gene encodes CDR1 SGHDN and CDR2 FVKESK. CDR3 length: 15 amino acids. General observations from the study: CMV antigen specificity was confirmed in vitro for a few CMV-associated chains.

On this clone itself: Its target is not known.

This chain joins TRBV14 and TRBJ2-7, with 9 nucleotides matching TRBD1. Input material: PBMCs. The receptor's source is a man in his late teens or twenties in good health and CMV-seronegative. The CDR3 nucleotides read TGTGCCAGCAGCCAGATGGGACAGGGACCCTACGAGCAGTACTTC. The encoded protein is CASSQMGQGPYEQYF.